A selection of T cell receptor beta chains follows, all from one sample in a study of blood T cell repertoires in COVID-19. Generated by immunoSEQ multiplex PCR, the TCRdb table keeps only in-frame clones and is missing some. The table records about 54,000 clones, roughly 80% of them present only once. The source material was peripheral blood. These TCRs come from a woman aged 60 to 75 with acute or convalescent COVID-19. CDR3s leave out the opening cysteine and the closing phenylalanine or tryptophan.

V	CDR3
TRBV3-1/TRBV3-2	ASSQGGWTEAF
TRBV30	AWRRDRVYGYT
TRBV5-8	ASSLVYLTFMNTEAF
TRBV24-1	ATSEGLAPYEQY
TRBV3-1/TRBV3-2	ASGGRVAGELF
TRBV3-1/TRBV3-2	ASSQDPQGQF
TRBV9	ASSVGGQYEQY
TRBV7-2	ASHGGGGNQPQH
TRBV12-5	ASGLGVQETQY
TRBV18	ASTWDRNTDTQY
TRBV5-5	ASSQDSSYNEQF
TRBV12-3/TRBV12-4	ASSVLALETQY
TRBV3-1/TRBV3-2	ASSQGGQGANQPQH
TRBV5-4	ASTGSGRGDNEQF
TRBV9	ASSSGGSYNSPLH
TRBV5-8	ASSFDGTGITEAF
TRBV6-1	ASSGGHMANSGEKLF
TRBV15	ATSRPTVKEAF
TRBV5-1	ASRPGQGSNQPQH
TRBV11-2	ASSLRSNTEAF
TRBV19	ASTSLRGTAGTGELF
TRBV30	AWSGRVAYNSPLH
TRBV2	ASQTDTQY
TRBV28	ASKGQGGNEQF
TRBV3-1/TRBV3-2	ASSHRLALSGELF
TRBV5-6	ASIKYIATNEKLF
TRBV7-9	ASSRSGQGGGQPQH
TRBV6-2/TRBV6-3	ASSLKLGRGETQY
TRBV12-3/TRBV12-4	ASSLRGGYGYT
TRBV19	ASSLRVQGNTIY
TRBV29-1	SVEVGHRGRNYEQY
TRBV24-1	ATSDGGRETQY
TRBV7-3	ASSSSISGNEQF
TRBV19	ASSDRGVRAIY
TRBV9	ASSVEGGLNSPLH
TRBV19	ASSIRVNQPQH
TRBV5-1	ASSDLREGSYNEQF
TRBV27	ASSLMGPRETQY
TRBV19	ATTGGLSTDTQY